A selection of T cell receptor beta chains follows, all from one sample in a study of blood T cell repertoires in COVID-19. Measured with immunoSEQ multiplex PCR; TCRdb has only the in-frame clones, and not every one. Of around 220,000 clones in the sample, more than 75% are singletons; the top ten hold 7.4%. Material: PBMCs or T cells enriched from blood (not recorded which). The receptors shown here come from a woman aged 40 to 49 with acute COVID-19. Each CDR3 is given with its conserved first and last residue. A D gene is named only where the DNA matches it firmly. Size is stated for part of the rows, as once, few or many counts, or as a class when the clone is expanded.

V gene	clone size	J gene	D gene	CDR3 DNA	CDR3 protein
TRBV11-2	once	TRBJ2-7	.	TGTGCCAGCAGCTTAGGCGGGACCTACGAGCAGTACTTC	CASSLGGTYEQYF
TRBV6-5	.	TRBJ2-7	.	TGTGCCAGCAGTCCGGCCGGGACTCCCTCCGAGCAGTACTTC	CASSPAGTPSEQYF
TRBV5-8	.	TRBJ2-7	TRBD2	TGTGCCAGCAGCTTGGGGACTAGCGGAGCCTACGAGCAGTACTTC	CASSLGTSGAYEQYF
TRBV5-1	.	TRBJ1-1	.	TGCGCCAGCAGCTCTCCCGGGGGGAACACTGAAGCTTTCTTT	CASSSPGGNTEAFF
TRBV6-4	.	TRBJ2-1	.	TGTGCCAGCAGTGACCTTAGTGGTAGCAATGAGCAGTTCTTC	CASSDLSGSNEQFF
TRBV10-3	.	TRBJ1-2	.	TGTGCCATCAGTGCGGGTGAGAATGGCTACACCTTC	CAISAGENGYTF
TRBV6-5	.	TRBJ1-1	.	TGTGCCAGCAGGAGAACAGGGTCTGAAGCTTTCTTT	CASRRTGSEAFF
TRBV6-5	.	TRBJ1-4	TRBD1	TGTGCCAGCAGTACAGGGGGTAGGACTGAAAAACTGTTTTTT	CASSTGGRTEKLFF
TRBV5-5	.	TRBJ1-5	TRBD1	TGTGCCAGCAGCCTAGGGACAGGGGACCAGCCCCAGCATTTT	CASSLGTGDQPQHF
TRBV7-9	.	TRBJ2-2	TRBD2	TGTGCCAGCAGTTTTAGCGGGATCTCCGGGGAGCTGTTTTTT	CASSFSGISGELFF
TRBV10-1	.	TRBJ2-1	.	TGCGCCAGCACTTTAGGGGGGGGTGATAGGGATGAGCAGTTCTTC	CASTLGGGDRDEQFF
TRBV6-4	.	TRBJ2-1	TRBD2	TGTGCCAGCAGTGTCGCGGGGGGGCGGAATGAGCAGTTCTTC	CASSVAGGRNEQFF
TRBV27	.	TRBJ1-1	.	TGTGCCAGCAGTGCTCGGACAGAGGGTGAAGCTTTCTTT	CASSARTEGEAFF
TRBV28	.	TRBJ2-7	.	TGTGCCAGCAGTTTAGTGGGGGCCCCCGAGCAGTACTTC	CASSLVGAPEQYF
TRBV6-4	.	TRBJ2-3	.	TGTGCCAGCAGTGACAACGCGGGGAGCACAGATACGCAGTATTTT	CASSDNAGSTDTQYF
TRBV2	.	TRBJ2-1	TRBD1	TGTGCCAGCAAGAGGGTAGTGGCCACACAGGGGAATGAGCAGTTCTTC	CASKRVVATQGNEQFF
TRBV7-9	.	TRBJ2-7	TRBD1	TGTGCCAGCAGCACCGGGACAGCCCCGGACGAGCAGTACTTC	CASSTGTAPDEQYF
TRBV19	.	TRBJ2-5	TRBD2	TGTGCCAGTAGTCTTAGCGGGGGAGGTCGGGAGACCCAGTACTTC	CASSLSGGGRETQYF
TRBV24-1	.	TRBJ1-1	TRBD1	TGTGCCACCAGGGAAACAGGGGACACTGAAGCTTTCTTT	CATRETGDTEAFF
TRBV10-2	.	TRBJ1-2	.	TGCGCCAGCAGTCCAGGGCCTATCGACTATGGCTACACCTTC	CASSPGPIDYGYTF
TRBV12-3/TRBV12-4	.	TRBJ1-1	TRBD1	TGTGCCAGCAGCTCCGGGACAGGCAGTGAAGCTTTCTTT	CASSSGTGSEAFF
TRBV11-2	.	TRBJ2-3	TRBD2	TGTGCCAGCAGCGGCGTGCTGGCGGGGGGTGATACGCAGTATTTT	CASSGVLAGGDTQYF
TRBV5-1	.	TRBJ2-3	TRBD2	TGCGCCAGCAGCTTGAGGACTAGCGGAACATACACAGATACGCAGTATTTT	CASSLRTSGTYTDTQYF
TRBV19	.	TRBJ1-4	.	TGTGCCAGTAGTACCCCGACAGGTACTAATGAAAAACTGTTTTTT	CASSTPTGTNEKLFF
TRBV11-2	.	TRBJ2-6	.	TGTGCCAGCAGCCTTCTTGACAGGTCTGGGGCCAACGTCCTGACTTTC	CASSLLDRSGANVLTF
TRBV30	.	TRBJ2-2	TRBD2	TGTGCCTGGACCAGGACTAGCGGGAGGGTCTCGACCGGGGAGCTGTTTTTT	CAWTRTSGRVSTGELFF
TRBV28	.	TRBJ2-5	TRBD1	TGTGCCAGCAGTACAACAGGGGTGAAAAAAGAGACCCAGTACTTC	CASSTTGVKKETQYF
TRBV19	.	TRBJ1-5	TRBD1	TGTGCCAGTAGTATGTTATGGGACAGGAACTATCAGCCCCAGCATTTT	CASSMLWDRNYQPQHF
TRBV19	.	TRBJ1-2	.	TGTGCCAGTAGTATAGATGGGTCAGGGTCGGCGGATGGCTACACCTTC	CASSIDGSGSADGYTF
TRBV3-1/TRBV3-2	few	TRBJ1-2	.	TGTGCCAGCAGCCCAATCCGCCAGGGAGGAGGCTACACCTTC	CASSPIRQGGGYTF
TRBV18	few	TRBJ2-3	.	TGTGCCAGCTCACTATACAGGGGCACAGATACGCAGTATTTT	CASSLYRGTDTQYF
TRBV6-4	many	TRBJ2-2	TRBD1	TGTGCCAGCAGTGACTCTGCACAGGGGGACACCGGGGAGCTGTTTTTT	CASSDSAQGDTGELFF
TRBV7-2	few	TRBJ1-1	.	TGTGCCAGCAGCTTAGTGCCAGGGCTGAACACTGAAGCTTTCTTT	CASSLVPGLNTEAFF
TRBV28	.	TRBJ1-5	.	TGTGCCAGCAGTCGGACTTGGGGAGGGGATCAGCCCCAGCATTTT	CASSRTWGGDQPQHF
TRBV2	.	TRBJ1-1	.	TGTGCCAGCAGTGAAACGGAAGGGAGCACTGAAGCTTTCTTT	CASSETEGSTEAFF
TRBV4-3	.	TRBJ2-1	.	TGCGCCAGCAGCCAAGGGTGGGGCCGCTCCTACAATGAGCAGTTCTTC	CASSQGWGRSYNEQFF
TRBV2	few	TRBJ1-4	TRBD1	TGTGCCAGCAGTGAAGGGGGGGACAGAGGAGAAAAACTGTTTTTT	CASSEGGDRGEKLFF
TRBV7-2	few	TRBJ2-3	TRBD1	TGTGCCAGCAGCTTAGTTGCAGGGGGCTCAGATACGCAGTATTTT	CASSLVAGGSDTQYF
TRBV9	.	TRBJ2-1	TRBD2	TGTGCCAGCAGCGGGAGAGGACTAGCGGTCTACAATGAGCAGTTCTTC	CASSGRGLAVYNEQFF
TRBV14	.	TRBJ1-1	.	TGTGCCAGCAGCCGAGGGATCCTCACTGAAGCTTTCTTT	CASSRGILTEAFF
TRBV7-2	.	TRBJ1-2	.	TGTGCCAGCAGCTTAGCGGACAGCTATGGCTACACCTTC	CASSLADSYGYTF
TRBV5-1	once	TRBJ1-2	TRBD1	TGCGCCAGCAGCTTGTATGGGACAGGGTCTAACTATGGCTACACCTTC	CASSLYGTGSNYGYTF
TRBV18	.	TRBJ1-3	.	TGTGCCAGCTCACCACCAAACATTCTTGCTGGAAACACCATATATTTT	CASSPPNILAGNTIYF
TRBV7-8	.	TRBJ1-5	TRBD1	TGTGCCAGCAGCAACAGGGGTACTCAGCCCCAGCATTTT	CASSNRGTQPQHF
TRBV5-1	.	TRBJ2-3	.	TGCGCCAGCAGCCCTGACAGATCCTATACGCAGTATTTT	CASSPDRSYTQYF
TRBV11-1	.	TRBJ2-3	TRBD2	TGTGCCAGCAGCTTATCAGCGGGAGTACGGACAGATACGCAGTATTTT	CASSLSAGVRTDTQYF
TRBV3-1/TRBV3-2	once	TRBJ1-3	.	TGTGCCAGCAGCCAAGACGTCACAGCTGGAAACACCATATATTTT	CASSQDVTAGNTIYF